The TCR beta chain described here comes from a study of CD8+ T cells in alopecia areata (dated by TCRdb to the late 2010s). The study in broad terms: To study T cell clonal expansion in alopecia areata, the researchers applied high-throughput TCRbeta sequencing to both the C3H/HeJ mouse model and human patients. RNA was extracted with the PAXgene miRNA kit for fixed scalp, the miRNeasy kit for PBMCs, and the RNeasy kit for mouse skin. TCRbeta CDR3 regions were amplified by immunoSEQ multiplex PCR with 35 Vbeta forward and 13 Jbeta reverse primers. On the human side, TCRbeta sequencing was run on scalp tissue and on sorted CD4+ and CD8+ peripheral blood T cells from healthy controls and from alopecia areata patients with either patchy or totalis/universalis disease. Clonality in the scalp was compared among normal scalp (n=4), patchy alopecia areata scalp (n=8), and alopecia totalis/universalis scalp (n=8). Points the paper makes about the study in general: Unlike mouse skin, which is dominated by gammadelta T cells, normal human skin has resident alphabeta T cells that are also sequenced, and this complicates analysis of the scalp TCR repertoire. Higher clonality and more expanded CD8+ clones were observed in lesional scalp than in normal scalp, particularly in alopecia totalis/universalis, a finding suggestive of antigenic drive. Shared TCR sequences between patients were less evident than in mice, which may be partly attributable to HLA diversity in the patient population.

Library prep was done by the immunoSEQ multiplex PCR assay. For TCR sequencing, RNA was extracted from every sample and reverse transcribed into cDNA to serve as template. SuperScript III was used to make first-strand cDNA, primed with a 2:1 mix of oligo-dT and random hexamers. Amplification bias was assessed with a synthetic immune receptor repertoire, and residual bias was removed computationally. Per the authors' processing: Raw reads were preprocessed to remove errors, and CDR3 was defined by IMGT conventions from the conserved cysteine to phenylalanine. Clonality was computed as 1 minus the Shannon entropy, with the entropy normalized by log2 of the number of productive unique TCRs. Scalp TCRbeta sequences were cross-referenced with sorted blood CD4 and CD8 repertoires so that the CD4 or CD8 identity of scalp clones could be inferred. TCRdb took over this immuneACCESS table, retaining in-frame rearrangements with V and J assigned. Such tables are incomplete; in checked studies, under half of the missing clones stem from an unresolved V gene, and the remainder is unexplained. V and J calls and clone size are copied from that table; D and trimming were computed from the DNA. The sample data list around 35,000 clones, and around 59% of these were observed just once. The ten largest make up around 43% of the sample.

Details on this clone: Its antigen is currently not known. No quality values exist for individual bases; no much larger clone is one base distant.

Lesional scalp punch biopsies and peripheral blood were obtained from alopecia areata patients. PBMCs were separated by density centrifugation and stained for CD3, CD4 and CD8, after which CD4+ and CD8+ T cells were sorted on a FACSAria. The untreated alopecia areata patients were recruited through a multicenter biomarker study. Blood CD8+ T cells from five or six biomarker-study patients were further sorted into NKG2D-low and NKG2D-high fractions. Its CDR3 holds 15 amino acids, cysteine through phenylalanine. Just CDR3 DNA is preserved here, 45 bases in frame from base 1. V is cut by 4 bases and J by 5 bases, and the space between the germline ends is 17 bases. The germline V gene (reference sequence) gives CDR1 as SEHNR and CDR2 as FQNEAQ.

The rearranged chain carries TRBV7-9 and TRBJ1-2, with the D gene not confidently named. The sequence came from a human donor with alopecia areata. The sequenced sample consisted of NKG2D-high CD8+ T cells sorted from blood. The cell subset or site label, as the study defines it: sorted CD8+ NKG2D-high blood T cells. In nucleotide form, the sequence is TGTGCCAGCAGCTCTCCCTTCCCCCAGTCTTATGGCTACACCTTC. This is translated as CASSSPFPQSYGYTF. When the CDR3 is completed using the reference TRBV7-9 and TRBJ1-2 genes on either side, the full variable domain is DTGVSQNPRHKITKRGQNVTFRCDPISEHNRLYWYRQTLGQGPEFLTYFQNEAQLEKSRLLSDRFSAERPKGSFSTLEIQRTEQGDSAMYLCASSSPFPQSYGYTFGSGTRLTVV.